This entry concerns a single T cell receptor beta chain. As yet, its antigen is unknown. Other DNA variants within this sample encode the same CDR3. Every subset had its genomic DNA shared out evenly among several immunoSEQ plates. Each PCR replicate from the sorted subsets contained around 200 ng DNA, which is some 32,000 T cell genomes. How the authors handled the data: There were no quality scores in the junction-only immunoSEQ sequences, so filtering differed. Assay: immunoSEQ multiplex PCR; the TCRdb copy retains only in-frame clones and omits some. D and trimming were read from the DNA, whereas the V and J calls and clone size are those reported in that table. The sample carries about 2.4 million clones, approximately 94% recorded once. CDR3 size: 14 residues. The germline gives CDR1 KGHSH, CDR2 LQKENI. V lost 3 bases, J lost 2 bases, and 11 bases lay in between. The record originates from a study of shared clonotypes between healthy human individuals.

Findings and caveats of the study: Among the subsets, naive ones generally showed larger estimated richness than memory ones.

The V gene is TRBV18, the J gene TRBJ2-7; no reliable D call. The clonotype was recovered from a man between 18 and 35 years old in good health. Specimen: naive CD4+ T cells sorted from blood. Indicated subset: CD45RA+ positively selected. The CDR3 here is CASSPGRLTYEQYF. The CDR3 DNA follows: TGTGCCAGCTCACCCGGACGGCTAACCTACGAGCAGTACTTC.